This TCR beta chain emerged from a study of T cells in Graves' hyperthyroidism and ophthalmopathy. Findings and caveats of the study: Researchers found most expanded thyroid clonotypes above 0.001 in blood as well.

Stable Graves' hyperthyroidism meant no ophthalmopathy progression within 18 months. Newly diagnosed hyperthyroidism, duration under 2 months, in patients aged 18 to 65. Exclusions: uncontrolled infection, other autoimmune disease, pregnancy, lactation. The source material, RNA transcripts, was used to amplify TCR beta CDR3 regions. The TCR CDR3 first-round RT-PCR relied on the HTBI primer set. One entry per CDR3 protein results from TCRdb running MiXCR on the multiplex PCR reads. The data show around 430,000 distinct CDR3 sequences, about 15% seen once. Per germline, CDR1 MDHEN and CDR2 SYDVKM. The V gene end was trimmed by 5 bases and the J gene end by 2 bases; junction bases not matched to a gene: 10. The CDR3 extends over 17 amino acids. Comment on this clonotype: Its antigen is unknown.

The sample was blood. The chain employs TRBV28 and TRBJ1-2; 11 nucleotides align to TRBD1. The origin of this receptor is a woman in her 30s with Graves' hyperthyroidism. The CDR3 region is CASSLGTGGGLNYGYTF. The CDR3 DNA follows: TGTGCCAGCAGTCTAGGGACAGGGGGAGGGTTGAACTATGGCTACACCTTC.